The rows below give T cell receptor beta chains drawn from one sample of a study of T cell changes during pregnancy in multiple sclerosis. Sequencing was performed with immunoSEQ multiplex PCR; in TCRdb, only in-frame clones are kept and a portion is missing. The top ten clones hold less than 0.6% of a sample with 55,000 to 85,000 clones, around 94% of them seen once. Sample: peripheral blood, taken in the third trimester of pregnancy. These receptors were obtained from a female donor with multiple sclerosis, enrolled in a pregnancy study. CDR3s include the opening cysteine and the closing phenylalanine or tryptophan. The order of the fields is V gene, D gene, J gene, clone size, CDR3 protein, CDR3 DNA. D genes are given only for firm matches. Size is stated for part of the rows, as once, few or many counts, or as a class when the clone is expanded.

>TRBV5-6|-|TRBJ2-5|-
CASSLFPGAEGTQYF
TGTGCCAGCAGCTTGTTTCCAGGGGCTGAGGGGACCCAGTACTTC
>TRBV9|TRBD2|TRBJ2-1|-
CASRGSGGADEQFF
TGTGCCAGCCGCGGTAGCGGGGGGGCCGATGAGCAGTTCTTC
>TRBV6-5|-|TRBJ1-2|few
CASTPRRRGGYTF
TGTGCCAGCACTCCCAGGAGGCGAGGCGGCTACACCTTC
>TRBV5-6|TRBD1|TRBJ1-2|-
CASSWGTGTGYTF
TGTGCCAGCAGCTGGGGGACAGGGACTGGCTACACCTTC
>TRBV6-6|-|TRBJ1-5|-
CASSPGNQPQHF
TGTGCCAGCAGCCCAGGAAATCAGCCCCAGCATTTT
>TRBV7-3|TRBD2|TRBJ2-1|-
CASSLLPGGLDNEQFF
TGTGCCAGCAGCCTTCTCCCGGGGGGGCTCGACAATGAGCAGTTCTTC
>TRBV7-9|-|TRBJ2-1|-
CASSRVGALLGNEQFF
TGTGCCAGCAGCCGCGTGGGGGCCCTGCTCGGCAATGAGCAGTTCTTC
>TRBV18|-|TRBJ1-1|-
CASSLREGDTEAFF
TGTGCCAGCTCGCTCAGGGAAGGAGACACTGAAGCTTTCTTT
>TRBV5-1|TRBD2|TRBJ2-1|-
CASSLAGAGGYEQFF
TGCGCCAGCAGCTTGGCCGGAGCGGGGGGATATGAGCAGTTCTTC
>TRBV7-6|TRBD1|TRBJ2-7|once
CASSHRDSTYEQYF
TGTGCCAGCAGCCATCGGGACAGCACCTACGAGCAGTACTTC
>TRBV7-8|TRBD2|TRBJ2-1|-
CASSLAGGIEQFF
TGTGCCAGCAGCTTGGCGGGGGGGATTGAGCAGTTCTTC
>TRBV5-5|TRBD1|TRBJ1-2|once
CASSFNRGANYYGYTF
TGTGCCAGCAGCTTTAACAGGGGCGCGAATTACTATGGCTACACCTTC
>TRBV19|-|TRBJ2-2|-
CASNRGIRTGELFF
TGTGCCAGTAATAGGGGAATAAGAACCGGGGAGCTGTTTTTT
>TRBV5-5|-|TRBJ1-5|-
CASSFRVVTVINQPQHF
TGTGCCAGCAGCTTTAGAGTAGTGACAGTCATAAATCAGCCCCAGCATTTT
>TRBV6-1|TRBD2|TRBJ2-5|-
CASSEEWGLAGGRRETQYF
TGTGCCAGCAGTGAAGAATGGGGACTAGCGGGGGGAAGGCGCGAGACCCAGTACTTC
>TRBV4-1|-|TRBJ1-4|-
CASSQGPGKLFF
TGCGCCAGCAGCCAAGGTCCGGGAAAACTGTTTTTT
>TRBV27|-|TRBJ1-5|-
CASSSYRNQPQHF
TGTGCCAGCAGTTCCTACAGGAATCAGCCCCAGCATTTT
>TRBV4-3|TRBD1|TRBJ1-1|-
CASSRGQGVPEAFF
TGCGCCAGCAGCCGAGGACAGGGCGTCCCTGAAGCTTTCTTT
>TRBV4-1|-|TRBJ1-2|-
CASSDAGYGYTF
TGCGCCAGCAGCGACGCAGGTTATGGCTACACCTTC
>TRBV9|-|TRBJ1-2|-
CASSVAGRRGVSSNYGYTF
TGTGCCAGCAGCGTAGCCGGGAGGAGGGGAGTTTCTTCTAACTATGGCTACACCTTC
>TRBV5-6|TRBD2|TRBJ2-7|-
CASSLKGLVSEQYF
TGTGCCAGCAGCTTGAAAGGACTAGTATCTGAGCAGTACTTC
>TRBV9|TRBD2|TRBJ2-2|-
CASSVLAGGELFF
TGTGCCAGCAGCGTCCTAGCGGGTGGGGAGCTGTTTTTT
>TRBV30|-|TRBJ2-5|-
CAWSQRGETQYF
TGTGCCTGGAGTCAAAGAGGCGAGACCCAGTACTTC
>TRBV6-5|-|TRBJ1-2|-
CASSYSASANYGYTF
TGTGCCAGCAGTTACTCGGCCAGCGCTAACTATGGCTACACCTTC
>TRBV6-5|-|TRBJ1-4|-
CASSYSSPLVGEKLFF
TGTGCCAGCAGTTACTCGAGTCCCCTCGTCGGTGAAAAACTGTTTTTT
>TRBV5-1|-|TRBJ1-4|-
CASSLDTTTNEKLFF
TGCGCCAGCAGCTTAGACACCACAACTAATGAAAAACTGTTTTTT
>TRBV19|-|TRBJ1-5|-
CASSTGLGEPQHF
TGTGCCAGTAGCACGGGACTTGGGGAGCCCCAGCATTTT
>TRBV6-1|-|TRBJ1-2|-
CASTYLGRGGYTF
TGTGCCAGCACCTACCTAGGTCGTGGGGGCTACACCTTC
>TRBV7-3|-|TRBJ1-1|once
CASSLYSNTEAFF
TGTGCCAGCAGCTTATACTCGAACACTGAAGCTTTCTTT
>TRBV7-2|-|TRBJ2-3|-
CASSLGPWGGTDTQYF
TGTGCCAGCAGCTTAGGGCCTTGGGGAGGCACAGATACGCAGTATTTT
>TRBV6-5|-|TRBJ1-5|-
CASSYSGGSRNQPQHF
TGTGCCAGCAGTTACAGTGGAGGCTCCAGGAATCAGCCCCAGCATTTT
>TRBV28|-|TRBJ1-4|-
CASSLSDLTGKLFF
TGTGCCAGCAGTTTGTCGGATCTTACGGGAAAACTGTTTTTT
>TRBV7-9|-|TRBJ1-6|once
CASSFESPNSPLHF
TGTGCCAGCAGCTTCGAGAGTCCTAATTCACCCCTCCACTTT
>TRBV5-4|TRBD1|TRBJ1-4|-
CASSLGQGATNEKLFF
TGTGCCAGCAGCTTGGGCCAGGGGGCAACTAATGAAAAACTGTTTTTT
>TRBV19|TRBD1|TRBJ2-3|-
CASSIDATGADTQYF
TGTGCCAGTAGTATAGATGCGACAGGGGCAGATACGCAGTATTTT
>TRBV28|-|TRBJ1-5|few
CASSPDNTRPQHF
TGTGCCAGCAGTCCCGACAATACGAGACCCCAGCATTTT
>TRBV6-6|-|TRBJ2-4|-
CASSYGGAGENIQYF
TGTGCCAGCAGTTATGGGGGGGCTGGTGAAAACATTCAGTACTTC
>TRBV10-3|-|TRBJ2-7|-
CAISQRQSSYEQYF
TGTGCCATCAGCCAACGACAGAGCTCCTACGAGCAGTACTTC
>TRBV6-5|TRBD1|TRBJ1-2|once
CASSYEQGGANYGYTF
TGTGCCAGCAGTTACGAGCAGGGGGGAGCCAACTATGGCTACACCTTC
>TRBV9|-|TRBJ1-2|-
CASSVGQGNYGYTF
TGTGCCAGCAGCGTAGGGCAGGGGAACTATGGCTACACCTTC
>TRBV21-1|-|TRBJ2-6|-
CASSKTASGANVLTF
TGTGCCAGCAGCAAGACAGCCTCTGGGGCCAACGTCCTGACTTTC
>TRBV19|-|TRBJ2-7|-
CASSKGVLLYEQYF
TGTGCCAGTAGTAAAGGGGTTCTCCTCTACGAGCAGTACTTC
>TRBV2|-|TRBJ1-1|-
CASSPTGHNTEAFF
TGTGCCAGCAGTCCCACCGGACATAACACTGAAGCTTTCTTT
>TRBV6-5|-|TRBJ2-7|-
CASRRAGEQYF
TGTGCCAGCAGGCGCGCCGGGGAGCAGTACTTC
>TRBV5-4|TRBD2|TRBJ2-7|-
CASSLGLAGGYEQYF
TGTGCCAGCAGCTTGGGCCTAGCGGGGGGATACGAGCAGTACTTC
>TRBV4-3|TRBD1|TRBJ1-2|-
CASSQNRGMWYGYTF
TGCGCCAGCAGCCAAAACAGGGGAATGTGGTATGGCTACACCTTC
>TRBV7-9|TRBD2|TRBJ2-5|-
CASNTAGREETQYF
TGTGCCTCCAATACAGCGGGGAGGGAAGAGACCCAGTACTTC
>TRBV4-3|-|TRBJ1-1|-
CASSQVRNANTEAFF
TGCGCCAGCAGCCAAGTGAGGAATGCGAACACTGAAGCTTTCTTT
>TRBV7-2|-|TRBJ1-1|-
CASSLGGAGLNTEAFF
TGTGCCAGCAGCTTGGGGGGGGCGGGGTTGAACACTGAAGCTTTCTTT
>TRBV15|TRBD2|TRBJ2-3|-
CATSRKSLAGGTDTQYF
TGTGCCACCAGCAGAAAATCTTTAGCGGGGGGCACAGATACGCAGTATTTT
>TRBV2|TRBD1|TRBJ2-7|-
CASIGRGRSYEQYF
TGTGCCAGCATAGGCAGGGGGCGTTCCTACGAGCAGTACTTC
>TRBV7-2|TRBD1|TRBJ1-5|-
CASSLVVGGRQGTNQPQHF
TGTGCCAGCAGCTTAGTGGTCGGAGGGAGACAGGGGACCAATCAGCCCCAGCATTTT
>TRBV9|-|TRBJ1-4|-
CASSAKGSRGIGSEKLFF
TGTGCCAGCAGCGCTAAAGGGAGTCGGGGTATCGGGTCTGAAAAACTGTTTTTT
>TRBV4-3|TRBD1|TRBJ1-2|-
CASSQVKAGGWSGYTF
TGCGCCAGCAGCCAAGTCAAAGCAGGGGGGTGGAGTGGCTACACCTTC
>TRBV5-1|-|TRBJ1-6|few
CASGGNNRETLHF
TGCGCCAGCGGTGGGAACAATAGGGAGACCCTCCACTTT
>TRBV29-1|TRBD2|TRBJ2-7|-
CSAFGGYEQYF
TGCAGCGCCTTCGGGGGGTACGAGCAGTACTTC
>TRBV19|-|TRBJ1-1|-
CASSPTELNTEAFF
TGTGCCAGTAGCCCAACAGAACTGAACACTGAAGCTTTCTTT
>TRBV4-3|TRBD2|TRBJ2-7|-
CASSPLAGGIYEQYF
TGCGCCAGCAGCCCTCTAGCGGGGGGGATCTACGAGCAGTACTTC
>TRBV5-6|-|TRBJ2-1|-
CASSLLQTYNEQFF
TGTGCCAGCAGCTTGCTACAGACCTACAATGAGCAGTTCTTC